This T cell receptor (beta chain) was sequenced during a study of blood T cell repertoires in COVID-19. Sequenced by immunoSEQ multiplex PCR; TCRdb stores in-frame clones only, minus some. The table has about 97,000 clones, almost 85% seen once. Sequencing was done on a sample of peripheral blood. The sequence was obtained from a man aged 35-49 years with active or convalescent COVID-19.

CDR3 sequence reads: CASSPSVQATSGNTIYF. Here the CDR3 DNA reads TGTGCCAGCAGCCCGAGTGTTCAGGCGACCTCTGGAAACACCATATATTTT. The chain employs TRBV5-4 and TRBJ1-3; no reliable D call. Trimming took 4 bases from V and 0 from J, leaving 17 bases between them. From germline, CDR1 is SGHNT and CDR2 YYREEE (reference sequence). The CDR3 sequence is 17 residues long.